This T cell receptor beta chain is drawn from a study of blood T cell repertoires in COVID-19. Per the original data handling: Amplification of reference gene primers provided the estimated nucleated cell counts. Assay: immunoSEQ multiplex PCR; the TCRdb copy retains only in-frame clones and omits some. V and J calls and clone size are copied from that table; D and trimming were computed from the DNA. The data show around 200,000 clones, approximately 87% seen once. This CDR3 contains 17 residues. CDR1 is LGHNA and CDR2 is YSLEER in the germline V gene. V lost 1 base and J 4 bases, leaving 14 bases between the germline ends.

This TCR was recovered from a woman between 55 and 75 years old with COVID-19, enrolled during active disease. The chain couples TRBV4-3 to TRBJ1-6; the D is unclear. The sequenced sample consisted of peripheral blood. The CDR3: CASSQGSVGRYNSPLHF. CDR3 sequence (DNA): TGCGCCAGCAGCCAAGGGAGTGTCGGAAGGTATAATTCACCCCTCCACTTT.